This T cell receptor beta chain was identified in a study of response to subunit inactivated influenza vaccine. This clonotype was picked up many times. The antigen is undetermined. In TCRdb, the RT-PCR reads were re-called with MiXCR into one record per CDR3 protein. The sample lists 650,000 to 800,000 distinct CDR3 sequences, around a sixth occurring once. Study results and caveats: Each seasonal influenza vaccination, the authors suggested, recruits few new T cells.

Trimming stripped 5 bases from V and 6 bases from J, with 8 bases between. The CDR3 is 11 amino acids. Germline CDR1 is MNHNY and CDR2 is SVGAGI (reference sequence). The receptor comes from a man aged 50-59 years who received an inactivated influenza vaccine. Sequences were derived from PBMCs from blood, sampled around 5 days after vaccination. The chain employs TRBV6-6 and TRBJ2-7, with D tentatively TRBD2 (5 bases). In nucleotides, the CDR3 is TGTGCCAGCAGTCGGGATCGCGAGCAGTACTTC. It encodes CASSRDREQYF.